These 13 T cell receptor beta chains were all obtained from the same sample, sequenced in a study of blood T cell repertoires in COVID-19. The repertoire was sequenced with immunoSEQ multiplex PCR; TCRdb's copy has only in-frame clones and lacks some. In the table there are about 140,000 clones, 75% to 85% of which are singletons. What was sequenced was peripheral blood. These receptors originate from a man aged 55 to 69 with active or convalescent COVID-19.

V gene TRBV25-1 combines with J gene TRBJ1-2, with D unresolved. The CDR3 sequence is 11 residues long. Germline assignment: CDR1 MGHDK and CDR2 SYGVNS. V was clipped by 3 bases and J by 7 bases, with 6 bases between them. The DNA of the CDR3 is TGTGCCAGCAGTGAGACATTTGGCTACACCTTC. It is translated as CASSETFGYTF.

The rearrangement links TRBV30 to TRBJ1-2; possibly TRBD1 for D (5 bases). The germline V gene encodes CDR1 GTSNPN and CDR2 SVGIG (reference sequence). V lost 2 bases and J 1 base, leaving 11 bases between the germline ends. The CDR3 runs to 14 residues. In DNA, the CDR3 is TGTGCCTGGAGTTGGGCAGGGCGTAACTATGGCTACACCTTC. Protein: CAWSWAGRNYGYTF. The full variable domain, its missing parts supplied by reference TRBV30 and TRBJ1-2, is SQTIHQWPATLVQPVGSPLSLECTVEGTSNPNLYWYRQAAGRGLQLLFYSVGIGQISSEVPQNLSASRPQDRQFILSSKKLLLSDSGFYLCAWSWAGRNYGYTFGSGTRLTVV.

This chain uses TRBV19 with TRBJ1-2, with D tentatively TRBD1 (6 bases). The germline V gene encodes CDR1 LNHDA and CDR2 SQIVND (reference sequence). Trimming removed 5 bases at V and 8 bases at J, with 15 bases between. The CDR3 spans 13 residues. As DNA, the CDR3 is TGTGCCAGTAGTCCCAGGGGAGCCGGCGGCTACACCTTC. Protein product: CASSPRGAGGYTF.

J is TRBJ1-6 and V is TRBV5-1, with a weak D call TRBD1 (6 bases). The CDR3 runs to 16 residues. CDR1 is SGHRS, CDR2 YFSETQ, per germline. Between the trimmed V and J ends, which lost 4 bases and 8 bases, there was a span of 19 bases. The CDR3 coding sequence is TGCGCCAGCAGCCGCAGGGGCCGCGCGGGGGATTCACCCCTCCACTTT. Encoded protein: CASSRRGRAGDSPLHF.

This rearrangement joins TRBV10-3 to TRBJ1-2; D unresolved. Germline CDR1 and CDR2: ENHRY and SYGVKD. There are 15 residues in the CDR3. Trimming shortened V by 0 bases and J by 8 bases, and 16 bases separated the two germline ends. The CDR3 bases are TGTGCCATCAGTGAGTCGCTTTCCAGAGGTGGCGGCTACACCTTC. It translates to CAISESLSRGGGYTF.

The chain employs TRBV4-3 and TRBJ1-2, with a tentative D call TRBD1 (6 bases). The CDR3 extends over 16 amino acids. Germline-derived CDR1 and CDR2 are LGHNA and YSLEER. V lost 0 bases to trimming and J lost 7 bases, with 18 bases between them. CDR3 DNA: TGCGCCAGCAGCCAAGATGGAGGTCAGGGGAGGGTTGGCTACACCTTC. Its protein is CASSQDGGQGRVGYTF.

The rearrangement uses TRBV11-3 and TRBJ1-6; no firm D call. The CDR3 consists of 16 residues. Germline V lookup: CDR1 SGHNT, CDR2 YENEEA. V lost 0 bases to trimming and J lost 0 bases, with 6 bases between them. The CDR3 sequence: CASSLDESSYNSPLHF. The CDR3 region has the DNA TGTGCCAGCAGCTTAGATGAGAGCTCCTATAATTCACCCCTCCACTTT.

This chain's CDR3 is CASSRGLMDEQFF. The CDR3 DNA reads as TGTGCCAGCAGCCGAGGACTGATGGATGAGCAGTTCTTC. The rearrangement uses TRBV6-5 and TRBJ2-1, with D perhaps TRBD2 (5 bases). Germline-derived CDR1 and CDR2 are MNHEY and SVGAGI. Trimming removed 6 bases from V and 8 bases from J, with 14 bases in between. The CDR3 has 13 residues.

The chain is built from TRBV19 and TRBJ2-1; 9 positions match TRBD1. The CDR3 has 14 residues. J gave up 9 bases and V 6 bases, and 9 bases lay outside the gene matches. Germline V gene sequence: CDR1 LNHDA, CDR2 SQIVND (reference sequence). The CDR3 loop is CASRRDRDVGEQFF. The CDR3 coding sequence is TGTGCCAGTAGGCGGGACAGGGATGTAGGTGAGCAGTTCTTC.

V and J are TRBV7-8 and TRBJ2-5; weak D call: TRBD2 (6 bases). V lost 5 bases and J lost 9, with 19 bases in between. The CDR3 is made up of 14 amino acids. Germline V CDR1 and CDR2: SGHVS, FQNEAQ. DNA for the CDR3: TGTGCCAGCAGCCTAGGAGGTGGGACGGGGGCCCAGTACTTC. Its translation: CASSLGGGTGAQYF. The full variable domain, its missing parts supplied by reference TRBV7-8 and TRBJ2-5, is GAGVSQSPRYKVAKRGQDVALRCDPISGHVSLFWYQQALGQGPEFLTYFQNEAQLDKSGLPSDRFFAERPEGSVSTLKIQRTQQEDSAVYLCASSLGGGTGAQYFGPGTRLLVL.

This clone was observed a single time. The genes are TRBV18 and TRBJ1-1; D call uncertain. V dropped 6 bases and J dropped 0 bases, with 8 bases sitting between them. CDR3 length: 13 amino acids. Germline CDR1 and CDR2: KGHSH and LQKENI. Written as DNA, the CDR3 is TGTGCCAGCTCCTACTCGGTGAACACTGAAGCTTTCTTT. It codes for CASSYSVNTEAFF.

The chain joins TRBV7-9 to TRBJ2-7; a weak D match, TRBD2 (5 bases). Deletions cut 5 bases from V and 2 bases from J, with 16 bases between. The CDR3 is 15 residues long. Per germline, CDR1 SEHNR and CDR2 FQNEAQ (reference sequence). CDR3 sequence: CASSPPGGQTYEQYF. Here the CDR3 DNA reads TGTGCCAGCAGCCCTCCAGGCGGGCAGACCTACGAGCAGTACTTC.

This CDR3 reads CANRERTSGRAYEQFF. The CDR3 coding sequence is TGTGCCAACAGGGAGAGGACTAGCGGGAGGGCATATGAGCAGTTCTTC. The V and J genes are TRBV2 and TRBJ2-1; 15 bases agree with TRBD2. Looked up from germline, CDR1 is SNHLY and CDR2 is FYNNEI. This CDR3 comprises 16 residues. V lost 10 bases to trimming and J lost 8 bases; unmatched junction nucleotides: 12.